This T cell receptor beta chain was identified in a study of T-cell reconstitution after alpha-beta-depleted transplantation in children. This clonotype was observed a handful of times. This sample's TCRbeta library carried unique molecular identifier barcodes. TCRdb re-derived calls from the PCR reads in MiXCR, one entry per CDR3 protein. The data contain 700,000 to 950,000 distinct CDR3 sequences, 15% to 20% of them singletons. CDR3 length: 15 residues. The germline V and J ends were trimmed by 2 bases and 4 bases, with 13 bases remaining between them. The germline V gene encodes CDR1 SGHRS and CDR2 YFSETQ.

The sequence came from a male patient younger than 18 who had a stem cell transplant for acute lymphoblastic leukemia, so the T cells may come from the graft donor. Source: PBMCs, mostly from graft donor cells, taken 360 days after TCRalphabeta/CD19-depleted stem cell transplant. The J gene is TRBJ1-5, the V gene TRBV5-1, with a possible D match to TRBD1 (5 bases). For the CDR3, the DNA is TGCGCCAGCAGCTTCACAGGTGCCCATAATCAGCCCCAGCATTTT. Protein sequence: CASSFTGAHNQPQHF. Together with reference TRBV5-1 and TRBJ1-5, the CDR3 gives the full variable domain: KAGVTQTPRYLIKTRGQQVTLSCSPISGHRSVSWYQQTPGQGLQFLFEYFSETQRNKGNFPGRFSGRQFSNSRSEMNVSTLELGDSALYLCASSFTGAHNQPQHFGDGTRLSIL.